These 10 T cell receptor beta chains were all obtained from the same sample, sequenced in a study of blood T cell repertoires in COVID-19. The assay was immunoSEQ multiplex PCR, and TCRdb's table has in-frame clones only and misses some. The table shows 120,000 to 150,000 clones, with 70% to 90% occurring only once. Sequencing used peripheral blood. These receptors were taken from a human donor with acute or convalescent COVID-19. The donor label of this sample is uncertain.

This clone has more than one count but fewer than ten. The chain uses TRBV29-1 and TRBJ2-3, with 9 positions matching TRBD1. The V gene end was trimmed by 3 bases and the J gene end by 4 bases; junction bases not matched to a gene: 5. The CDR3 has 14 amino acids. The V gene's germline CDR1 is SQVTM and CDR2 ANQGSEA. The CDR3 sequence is CSVERGQGPDTQYF. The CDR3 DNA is TGCAGCGTTGAGCGGGGACAGGGTCCAGATACGCAGTATTTT.

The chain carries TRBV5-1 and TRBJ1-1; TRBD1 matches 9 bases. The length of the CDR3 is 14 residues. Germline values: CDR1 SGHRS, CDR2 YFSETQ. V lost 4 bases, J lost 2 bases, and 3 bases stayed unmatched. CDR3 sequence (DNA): TGCGCCAGCAGCACGGACAGGGGAAACACTGAAGCTTTCTTT. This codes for CASSTDRGNTEAFF.

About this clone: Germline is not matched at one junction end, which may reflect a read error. CDR3 loop: CASGGNYGYIF. The CDR3 DNA sequence: TGTGCCAGCGGGGGGAACTATGGCTACATCTTC. The V gene is TRBV2, the J gene TRBJ1-2; a weak D match, TRBD1 (5 bases). The CDR3 runs 11 residues. In germline, CDR1 is SNHLY, CDR2 FYNNEI.

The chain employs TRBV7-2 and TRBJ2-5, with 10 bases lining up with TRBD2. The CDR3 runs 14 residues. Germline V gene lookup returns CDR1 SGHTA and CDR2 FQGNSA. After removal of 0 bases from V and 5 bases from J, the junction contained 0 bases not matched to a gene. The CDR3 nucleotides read TGTGCCAGCAGCTTAGCGACTAGCGGGGAGACCCAGTACTTC. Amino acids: CASSLATSGETQYF.

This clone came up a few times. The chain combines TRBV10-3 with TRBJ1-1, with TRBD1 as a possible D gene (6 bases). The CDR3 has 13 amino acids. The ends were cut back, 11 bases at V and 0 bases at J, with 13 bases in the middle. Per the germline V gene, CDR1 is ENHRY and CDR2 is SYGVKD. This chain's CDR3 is CAGNRDLNTEAFF. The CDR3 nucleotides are TGTGCCGGTAACAGGGATCTGAACACTGAAGCTTTCTTT.

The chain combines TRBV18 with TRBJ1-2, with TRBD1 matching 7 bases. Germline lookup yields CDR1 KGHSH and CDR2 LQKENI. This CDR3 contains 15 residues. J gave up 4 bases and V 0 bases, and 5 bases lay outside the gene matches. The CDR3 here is CASSPPSGGIYGYTF. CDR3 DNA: TGTGCCAGCTCACCACCCTCAGGGGGGATCTATGGCTACACCTTC.

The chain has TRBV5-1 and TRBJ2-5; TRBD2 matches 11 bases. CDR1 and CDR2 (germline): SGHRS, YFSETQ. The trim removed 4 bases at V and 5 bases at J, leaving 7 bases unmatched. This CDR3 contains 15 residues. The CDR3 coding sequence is TGCGCCAGCAGCCAGACTAGCGGGATCTTTGAGACCCAGTACTTC. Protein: CASSQTSGIFETQYF. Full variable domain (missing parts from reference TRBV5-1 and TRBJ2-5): KAGVTQTPRYLIKTRGQQVTLSCSPISGHRSVSWYQQTPGQGLQFLFEYFSETQRNKGNFPGRFSGRQFSNSRSEMNVSTLELGDSALYLCASSQTSGIFETQYFGPGTRLLVL.

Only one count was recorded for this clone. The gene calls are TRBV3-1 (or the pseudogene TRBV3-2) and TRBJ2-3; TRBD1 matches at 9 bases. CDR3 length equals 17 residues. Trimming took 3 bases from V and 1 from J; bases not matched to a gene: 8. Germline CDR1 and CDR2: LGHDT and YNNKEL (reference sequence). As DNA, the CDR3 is TGTGCCAGCAGCCATTTGGGGGGACAGGGAGGCACAGATACGCAGTATTTT. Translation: CASSHLGGQGGTDTQYF.

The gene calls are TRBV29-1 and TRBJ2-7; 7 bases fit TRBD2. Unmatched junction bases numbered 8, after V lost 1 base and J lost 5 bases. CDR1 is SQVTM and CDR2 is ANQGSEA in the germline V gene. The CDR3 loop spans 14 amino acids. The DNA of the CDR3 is TGCAGCGTTGAAGGGGGAGGGAGCGAAAACGAGCAGTACTTC. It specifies CSVEGGGSENEQYF.

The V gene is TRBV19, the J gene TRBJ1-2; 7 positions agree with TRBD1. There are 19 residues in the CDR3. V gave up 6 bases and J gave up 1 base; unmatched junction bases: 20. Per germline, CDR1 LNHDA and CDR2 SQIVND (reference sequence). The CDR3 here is CASSTPITGDGVINYGYTF. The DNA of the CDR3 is TGTGCCAGTAGCACACCCATCACAGGGGACGGGGTGATTAACTATGGCTACACCTTC.